This is a list of T cell receptor beta chains from one sample in a study of blood T cells in healthy people across ages. TCRdb re-called the 5' RACE reads with MiXCR, one entry per CDR3 protein. The sample yields over a million distinct CDR3 sequences, approximately 42% seen once. Input material: blood. Receptors were obtained from a woman aged 18-29 years in good health. The CDR3 runs from the conserved cysteine through the conserved F or W. The D gene is left open where the match is weak. Some rows have no size entry. The others give once, few or many, or a class for an expanded clone.

TRBJ2-4 - - TRBV20-1 CSAREEVGIQYF TGCAGTGCTAGGGAAGAGGTGGGCATTCAGTACTTC
TRBJ2-3 few - TRBV7-8 CASLRGGGDTQYF TGTGCCAGCCTGAGAGGGGGGGGTGATACGCAGTATTTT
TRBJ2-1 - TRBD1 TRBV2 CASSDGRGLTYNEQFF TGTGCCAGCAGCGATGGCAGGGGGTTAACCTACAATGAGCAGTTCTTC
TRBJ1-4 few TRBD1 TRBV25-1 CASSDPQGSSEKLFF TGTGCCAGCAGTGACCCACAGGGGTCGAGTGAAAAACTGTTTTTT
TRBJ2-5 few TRBD2 TRBV9 CASSVGLGAGASGEQYF TGTGCCAGCAGTGTGGGCCTCGGAGCGGGAGCTTCGGGAGAGCAGTACTTC
TRBJ2-1 - - TRBV29-1 CSVEVQSLRETQFF TGCAGCGTTGAAGTACAGTCATTGCGTGAGACCCAGTTCTTC
TRBJ2-7 - TRBD1 TRBV20-1 CSAPGTGSGEQYF TGCAGTGCTCCGGGGACAGGCAGCGGCGAGCAGTACTTC
TRBJ1-1 - - TRBV6-6 CASSYGRLQGSEAFF TGTGCCAGCAGTTACGGGCGGCTTCAAGGATCTGAAGCTTTCTTT
TRBJ2-1 - TRBD2 TRBV2 CASTQASGGYNEQFF TGTGCCAGCACCCAGGCGAGCGGGGGCTACAATGAGCAGTTCTTC
TRBJ1-1 - - TRBV5-1 CASPLLEAFF TGCGCCAGCCCACTTCTCGAAGCTTTCTTT
TRBJ2-7 few TRBD1 TRBV20-1 CSAISGTGVSYEQYF TGCAGTGCTATTTCCGGGACAGGGGTTTCCTACGAGCAGTACTTC
TRBJ2-1 - TRBD2 TRBV20-1 CSARDQTSSSWEQFF TGCAGTGCTAGAGATCAGACTAGCAGTTCATGGGAGCAGTTCTTC
TRBJ2-3 - TRBD2 TRBV27 CASSFTLAGASDTQYF TGTGCCAGCAGTTTCACACTAGCGGGAGCATCAGATACGCAGTATTTT
TRBJ2-3 few TRBD2 TRBV28 CASNTYGGEGRSETDTQYF TGTGCCAGCAACACTTACGGCGGGGAGGGGAGGTCGGAAACAGATACGCAGTATTTT